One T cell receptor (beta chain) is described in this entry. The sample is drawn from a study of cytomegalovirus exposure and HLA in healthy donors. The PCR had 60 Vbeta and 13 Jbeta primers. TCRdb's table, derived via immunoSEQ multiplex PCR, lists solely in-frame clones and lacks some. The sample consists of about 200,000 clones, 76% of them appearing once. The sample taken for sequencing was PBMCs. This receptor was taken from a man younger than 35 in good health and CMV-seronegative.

CDR3 region: CASSTGVGQPQHF. CDR3 DNA: TGTGCCAGCAGTACAGGGGTAGGTCAGCCCCAGCATTTT. The chain uses TRBV27 and TRBJ1-5; 7 nucleotides match TRBD1. Germline trimming cut 5 bases from V and 6 bases from J; bases unmatched to any gene: 4. Germline V lookup: CDR1 MNHEY, CDR2 SMNVEV (reference sequence). The CDR3 spans 13 residues.